The sequence of this TCR beta chain was determined in a study of graft-versus-host responses after intestinal transplantation. Overall study: Recipients were given multivisceral, liver-intestinal, or isolated intestinal transplants. Every transplant recipient was induced with anti-thymocyte globulin, then maintained on tacrolimus and steroids for two to three years. Study-wide findings and caveats: GvH clones detected in recipient marrow included some appearing first in ileum or blood.

This CDR3 has 17 residues. V lost 3 bases, J lost 2 bases, and 16 bases lay in between. The germline CDR1 and CDR2 sequences are SGHTA and FQGTGA. About this clone: Its antigen remains unknown.

Only in-frame clones appear in the TCRdb table, and some are missing; sequencing was by immunoSEQ multiplex PCR. In the table there are 90,000 to 150,000 clones, 90% to 95% of which are singletons. The source was unstimulated CD4+ T cells sorted from spleen or lymph node cells, collected before intestinal transplant. The rearrangement links TRBV7-3 to TRBJ2-2, with no clear D. The receptor was isolated from a human donor who received an intestinal transplant. CDR3 sequence reads: CASSFDGSGSNTGELFF. Written as DNA, the CDR3 is TGTGCCAGCAGCTTCGATGGGTCGGGTTCAAACACCGGGGAGCTGTTTTTT.